Following are 7 T cell receptor beta chains from one sample sequenced in a study of T-cell reconstitution after alpha-beta-depleted transplantation in children. Researchers prepared the TCRbeta library using unique molecular identifiers, the study reports. Each CDR3 protein gets one entry after TCRdb re-called the PCR reads with MiXCR. The table includes over 200,000 distinct CDR3 sequences, about a tenth detected once. Sequencing used PBMCs, obtained before TCRalphabeta/CD19-depleted stem cell transplant. The receptor set was obtained from a child less than two years old with acute myeloid leukemia, due to receive a stem cell transplant.

This clonotype was detected ten times or more. This chain connects TRBV28 to TRBJ1-1; D ambiguous. V lost 5 bases and J 3 bases, leaving 22 bases between the germline ends. The CDR3 spans 17 residues. Per the germline V gene, CDR1 is MDHEN and CDR2 is SYDVKM. The CDR3 nucleotides read TGTGCCAGCAGTCGGACCCGTCTTTGGATCGCGGACACTGAAGCTTTCTTT. Its translation is CASSRTRLWIADTEAFF.

This clonotype has a count of ten or more. The chain uses TRBV9 and TRBJ1-1, with 7 bases lining up with TRBD1. The germline V gene encodes CDR1 SGDLS and CDR2 YYNGEE. This CDR3 region has 13 residues. The trim removed 3 bases at V and 4 bases at J, leaving 3 bases unmatched. CDR3 bases: TGTGCCAGCAGCGCAGGGGGGACCACTGAAGCTTTCTTT. As protein: CASSAGGTTEAFF.

This clonotype was picked up many times. The rearrangement uses TRBV10-3 and TRBJ2-7; D gene unclear. Germline loops: CDR1 ENHRY, CDR2 SYGVKD. The V end was cut by 6 bases, the J end by 0 bases, with 12 bases between. The CDR3 has 14 residues. The CDR3 sequence is CAISRTVSSYEQYF. DNA of the CDR3: TGTGCCATCAGCAGGACGGTGAGCTCCTACGAGCAGTACTTC.

The chain employs TRBV3-1 and TRBJ2-6; 9 nucleotides agree with TRBD1. The CDR3 has 17 residues. Per germline, CDR1 LGHDT and CDR2 YNNKEL (reference sequence). V was pared by 4 bases and J by 0 bases, with 4 bases of the junction left unmatched. In DNA form, the CDR3 reads TGTGCCAGCAGCCCGTGGACAGGGGTCTCTGGGGCCAACGTCCTGACTTTC. This codes for CASSPWTGVSGANVLTF.

There are a few counts of this clonotype. This chain connects TRBV7-9 to TRBJ2-1; D could derive from TRBD1 or TRBD2 (7 bases each). Trimming stripped 4 bases from V and 7 bases from J, with 11 bases between. Germline CDR1 reads SEHNR; CDR2 reads FQNEAQ (reference sequence). The CDR3 length is 13 residues. CDR3 amino acids: CASSSQGGNEQFF. CDR3 in DNA: TGTGCCAGCAGCTCGCAGGGGGGGAATGAGCAGTTCTTC.

This clonotype has just a few counts. Here the CDR3 reads CSAPEAGGPPDTQYF. The CDR3 DNA is TGCAGTGCTCCCGAAGCGGGAGGGCCCCCAGATACGCAGTATTTT. V and J are TRBV20-1 and TRBJ2-3, with 10 bases fitting TRBD2. This CDR3 spans 15 amino acids. The V gene end was trimmed by 5 bases and the J gene end by 4 bases; junction bases not matched to a gene: 9. The germline gives CDR1 DFQATT, CDR2 SNEGSKA (reference sequence).

This clonotype was seen a few times. The chain links TRBV19 to TRBJ2-1, with TRBD2 matching 10 bases. The CDR3 runs to 16 residues. V was pared by 3 bases and J by 4 bases, with 6 bases of the junction left unmatched. Looked up from germline, CDR1 is LNHDA and CDR2 is SQIVND (reference sequence). CDR3 sequence reads: CASSIRAGGGYNEQFF. The CDR3 DNA is TGTGCCAGTAGTATTCGAGCGGGAGGGGGATACAATGAGCAGTTCTTC.